Presented here are 21 T cell receptor beta chains from one specimen sequenced in a study of preoperative IRX-2 immunotherapy in early breast cancer. Regarding treatment: preoperative locoregional IRX-2 cytokine immunotherapy. The data were produced by immunoSEQ multiplex PCR, yet TCRdb's version contains in-frame clones alone and is incomplete. The repertoire holds tens of thousands of clones, roughly four fifths seen once, with 1.5% in the top ten. The specimen comprised lymph node tissue, sampled after IRX-2 immunotherapy. All receptors derive from a human donor with breast cancer.

This clone has just one count. DNA of the CDR3: TGTGCCAGCAGTCGGACTTATAGCACAGATACGCAGTATTTT. This translates into CASSRTYSTDTQYF. The V gene is TRBV7-6, the J gene TRBJ2-3; D is possibly TRBD2 (5 bases). Trimming took off 6 bases at V and 0 bases at J, with 10 bases between the two ends. CDR1 SGHVS and CDR2 FNYEAQ come from the germline V gene. The CDR3 extends over 14 amino acids.

This clone was recorded only once. The chain carries TRBV28 and TRBJ1-5, with a weak D call TRBD1 (5 bases). The germline V gene has CDR1 MDHEN and CDR2 SYDVKM. The V and J ends lost 2 bases and 0 bases respectively, with 11 bases between them. The CDR3 contains 16 residues. The CDR3 DNA reads as TGTGCCAGCAGTTTAAGTCCCGACAGTAGCAATCAGCCCCAGCATTTT. It translates to CASSLSPDSSNQPQHF.

This chain uses TRBV23-1 with TRBJ2-5; 11 nucleotides match TRBD2. TRBV23-1 carries the ORF label, with uncertain function. The CDR3 totals 17 residues. The J segment lost 3 bases and the V segment lost 6 bases, leaving 12 bases of the junction unmatched. For the CDR3, the DNA is TGCGCCAGCAGCCAGTCCTATAGCGGGGGGGGCAAAGAGACCCAGTACTTC. It is translated as CASSQSYSGGGKETQYF.

V usage is TRBV19 and J usage is TRBJ1-1; TRBD1 is a possible D gene (5 bases). CDR1 and CDR2 from the germline V gene are LNHDA and SQIVND (reference sequence). This CDR3 comprises 15 residues. V was shortened by 1 base and J by 4 bases, with 13 bases between the two germline ends. CDR3 in amino acids: CASSIVALGGTEAFF. The CDR3 region has the DNA TGTGCCAGTAGTATAGTGGCATTGGGGGGCACTGAAGCTTTCTTT.

This chain joins TRBV19 and TRBJ1-3; 8 bases align to TRBD1. This CDR3 is built from 14 residues. CDR1 and CDR2 (germline): LNHDA, SQIVND (reference sequence). V was pared by 6 bases and J by 4 bases, with 5 bases of the junction left unmatched. As DNA, the CDR3 is TGTGCCAGTAGGACAGGGGCGTTCGGAAACACCATATATTTT. It codes for CASRTGAFGNTIYF.

This chain links TRBV5-1 with TRBJ1-1, with 8 bases lining up with TRBD1. V shed 0 bases and J 6 bases; nucleotides not matched to a gene: 4. The CDR3 length is 14 residues. Germline CDR1 SGHRS, CDR2 YFSETQ. The CDR3: CASSLVQGVAEAFF. The CDR3 DNA reads as TGCGCCAGCAGCTTGGTACAGGGGGTTGCTGAAGCTTTCTTT. Together with reference TRBV5-1 and TRBJ1-1, the CDR3 gives the full variable domain: KAGVTQTPRYLIKTRGQQVTLSCSPISGHRSVSWYQQTPGQGLQFLFEYFSETQRNKGNFPGRFSGRQFSNSRSEMNVSTLELGDSALYLCASSLVQGVAEAFFGQGTRLTVV.

The chain is built from TRBV7-4 and TRBJ2-3, with 8 bases matching TRBD1. The J segment lost 4 bases and the V segment lost 6 bases, leaving 3 bases of the junction unmatched. This CDR3 comprises 13 residues. The germline gives CDR1 SGHVT, CDR2 SQSDAQ. The CDR3 protein is CASRSGGADTQYF. CDR3 coding DNA: TGTGCCAGCAGGTCAGGGGGCGCAGATACGCAGTATTTT.

V and J are TRBV6-8 and TRBJ2-2; TRBD1 matches 7 bases. Per the germline V gene, CDR1 is MNHGY and CDR2 is SAAAGT. The V and J ends lost 4 bases and 3 bases, in that order; junction bases with no gene match: 2. There are 14 residues in the CDR3. As DNA, the CDR3 is TGTGCCAGCAGTTCGGGACAGTACACCGGGGAGCTGTTTTTT. This codes for CASSSGQYTGELFF.

The J gene is TRBJ2-7, the V gene TRBV28; a possible D gene is TRBD1 (6 bases). From germline, CDR1 is MDHEN and CDR2 SYDVKM. The V end lost 4 bases, the J end lost 1 base, and 23 bases lay between the germline ends. The CDR3 runs to 18 residues. Written as DNA, the CDR3 is TGTGCCAGCAGTTCCTCGACGACAGGAAGAAGGTGGTCCTACGAGCAGTACTTC. Translated: CASSSSTTGRRWSYEQYF.

This clone was seen a few times. The genes are TRBV30 and TRBJ1-2; D gene ambiguous. V lost 6 bases and J lost 4, with 15 bases in between. The CDR3 consists of 13 residues. Germline V gives CDR1 GTSNPN, CDR2 SVGIG (reference sequence). In DNA form, the CDR3 reads TGTGCCTGCAGTCCGACGGGGAGCTATGGCTACACCTTC. Translation: CACSPTGSYGYTF. The variable domain in full, with the rest retrieved from reference TRBV30 and TRBJ1-2, is SQTIHQWPATLVQPVGSPLSLECTVEGTSNPNLYWYRQAAGRGLQLLFYSVGIGQISSEVPQNLSASRPQDRQFILSSKKLLLSDSGFYLCACSPTGSYGYTFGSGTRLTVV.

This clone appeared a few times. The chain carries TRBV19 and TRBJ1-2; tentatively, D is TRBD1 (6 bases). This CDR3 has 15 amino acids. The germline V gene encodes CDR1 LNHDA and CDR2 SQIVND (reference sequence). V lost 10 bases to trimming and J lost 1 base, with 19 bases between them. CDR3 DNA: TGTGCCACCTTCATCCGGGACACTAATAACTATGGCTACACCTTC. Encoded protein: CATFIRDTNNYGYTF.

The chain couples TRBV6-8 to TRBJ2-3, with 9 bases identical to TRBD1. Germline V lookup: CDR1 MNHGY, CDR2 SAAAGT. The V segment lost 6 bases and the J segment 9 bases; nucleotides outside the gene matches: 4. This CDR3 is built from 12 residues. The CDR3 DNA reads TGTGCCAGCAGAACGACAGGGGGAACGCAGTATTTT. Translation: CASRTTGGTQYF.

The chain combines TRBV5-1 with TRBJ2-2; 10 bases map to TRBD2. This CDR3 has 16 amino acids. The ends lost 0 bases at V and 4 bases at J; junction bases unmatched: 3. The V gene's germline CDR1 is SGHRS and CDR2 YFSETQ. CDR3 coding DNA: TGCGCCAGCAGCTTGGTGCCTAGCGGGGGCACCGGGGAGCTGTTTTTT. Its translation is CASSLVPSGGTGELFF.

Only one count was recorded for this clone. The V gene is TRBV7-1, the J gene TRBJ2-1; 12 nucleotides match TRBD2. TRBV7-1 is flagged as an ORF with uncertain function. The CDR3 sequence is 17 residues long. Trimming cost V 5 bases and J 0 bases; bases outside gene matches: 5. For the CDR3, the DNA is TGTGCCAGCAGCAACGGACTAGCGGGGAGCTCCTACAATGAGCAGTTCTTC. It is translated as CASSNGLAGSSYNEQFF.

The V and J genes are TRBV11-3 and TRBJ2-3; 14 positions agree with TRBD2. J was trimmed by 14 bases and V by 4 bases; bases with no gene match: 8. From germline, CDR1 is SGHNT and CDR2 YENEEA. This CDR3 has 14 amino acids. CDR3 loop: CASSSNRLAGGSYF. DNA of the CDR3: TGTGCCAGCAGCTCCAATAGACTAGCGGGGGGGTCGTATTTT.

The rearrangement joins TRBV6-8 to TRBJ2-1; no clear D gene. Looked up from germline, CDR1 is MNHGY and CDR2 is SAAAGT. Trimming cost V 1 base and J 4 bases, with 8 bases left between them. CDR3 size: 14 residues. CDR3 sequence: CASSYLAGYNEQFF. The CDR3 bases are TGTGCCAGCAGTTACTTAGCTGGGTACAATGAGCAGTTCTTC.

This clone occurred a few times. The chain uses TRBV23-1 and TRBJ2-1; 9 nucleotides align to TRBD1. TRBV23-1 is an ORF, with its function uncertain. Unmatched junction bases numbered 8, after V lost 6 bases and J lost 5 bases. This CDR3 contains 15 residues. The CDR3 nucleotides read TGCGCCAGCAGCCAGCTGGACAGGGGACACAATGAGCAGTTCTTC. This encodes CASSQLDRGHNEQFF.

The chain joins TRBV29-1 to TRBJ2-6; D remains unclear. Per the germline V gene, CDR1 is SQVTM and CDR2 is ANQGSEA. Trimming removed 6 bases at V and 1 base at J, with 10 bases between. CDR3 length equals 14 residues. CDR3 amino acids: CSVDLTSGANVLTF. In DNA, the CDR3 is TGCAGCGTCGATCTGACTTCTGGGGCCAACGTCCTGACTTTC. Together with reference TRBV29-1 and TRBJ2-6, the CDR3 gives the full variable domain: SAVISQKPSRDICQRGTSLTIQCQVDSQVTMMFWYRQQPGQSLTLIATANQGSEATYESGFVIDKFPISRPNLTFSTLTVSNMSPEDSSIYLCSVDLTSGANVLTFGAGSRLTVL.

This sequence joins TRBV14 and TRBJ2-2; D is uncertain. The germline V and J ends were trimmed by 1 base and 2 bases, with 11 bases remaining between them. This CDR3 spans 16 amino acids. Germline CDR1 is SGHDN and CDR2 is FVKESK. The CDR3 loop is CASSQVSGSNTGELFF. CDR3 in DNA: TGTGCCAGCAGCCAAGTATCCGGCAGCAACACCGGGGAGCTGTTTTTT. Filled out from reference TRBV14 and TRBJ2-2, the complete variable domain reads EAGVTQFPSHSVIEKGQTVTLRCDPISGHDNLYWYRRVMGKEIKFLLHFVKESKQDESGMPNNRFLAERTGGTYSTLKVQPAELEDSGVYFCASSQVSGSNTGELFFGEGSRLTVL.

V and J are TRBV6-8 and TRBJ1-1; D gene uncertain. This CDR3 contains 15 residues. Germline V lookup: CDR1 MNHGY, CDR2 SAAAGT. The V end was cut by 2 bases, the J end by 6 bases, with 16 bases between. The CDR3 DNA is TGTGCCAGCAGTTACCTCGCCGGGAGGTCCGCTGAAGCTTTCTTT. Translation: CASSYLAGRSAEAFF.

The chain has TRBV11-3 and TRBJ2-5; D call uncertain. The germline V gene has CDR1 SGHNT and CDR2 YENEEA. The CDR3 consists of 14 residues. V lost 6 bases and J lost 5, with 16 bases in between. Here the CDR3 DNA reads TGTGCCAGCAGTGTGCGCACTAATTGGGAGACCCAGTACTTC. Its translation: CASSVRTNWETQYF. Filled out from reference TRBV11-3 and TRBJ2-5, the complete variable domain reads EAGVVQSPRYKIIEKKQPVAFWCNPISGHNTLYWYLQNLGQGPELLIRYENEEAVDDSQLPKDRFSAERLKGVDSTLKIQPAELGDSAVYLCASSVRTNWETQYFGPGTRLLVL.